Following are 5 T cell receptor beta chains from one sample sequenced in a study of blood T cells in healthy people across ages. Combining a sample-barcoded 5' primer with a J-beta primer mix, a second PCR ran for about 6 to 12 cycles. From the 5' RACE reads, TCRdb called clonotypes with MiXCR, one entry per CDR3 protein. The table records around 790,000 distinct CDR3 sequences, around 45% of them present only once. Sequencing was carried out using blood. The origin of the receptors is a man in his sixties in good health.

This clonotype has a handful of counts. The rearrangement uses TRBV29-1 and TRBJ2-3, with 12 bases identical to TRBD2. Germline-derived CDR1 and CDR2 are SQVTM and ANQGSEA. The CDR3 spans 17 residues. V lost 2 bases and J lost 1; bases outside the gene matches: 7. The CDR3 nucleotides read TGCAGCGTTGAAACTAGCGGGGGGCGTCTTGGCACAGATACGCAGTATTTT. As protein: CSVETSGGRLGTDTQYF.

The chain combines TRBV20-1 with TRBJ1-2, with 7 bases aligning to TRBD1. The trim removed 5 bases at V and 7 bases at J, leaving 16 bases unmatched. There are 15 residues in the CDR3. The germline V gene encodes CDR1 DFQATT and CDR2 SNEGSKA (reference sequence). As DNA, the CDR3 is TGCAGTGCTCGTACTACAGGGGAAAGGGGGTGTGGCTACACCTTC. Its protein product is CSARTTGERGCGYTF.

V and J are TRBV3-1 and TRBJ1-1; 7 bases align to TRBD1. CDR3 length: 13 residues. In germline, CDR1 is LGHDT, CDR2 YNNKEL (reference sequence). Losses at the gene ends were 4 bases for V and 4 bases for J; bases not matched to a gene: 3. The DNA for the CDR3 is TGTGCCAGCAGCCGGGGACAGAGCACTGAAGCTTTCTTT. This encodes CASSRGQSTEAFF. Drawing the rest from reference TRBV3-1 and TRBJ1-1, the complete variable domain is DTAVSQTPKYLVTQMGNDKSIKCEQNLGHDTMYWYKQDSKKFLKIMFSYNNKELIINETVPNRFSPKSPDKAHLNLHINSLELGDSAVYFCASSRGQSTEAFFGQGTRLTVV.

At least ten counts were recorded for this clonotype. The rearrangement links TRBV7-9 to TRBJ2-3, with no clear D. The CDR3 has 14 amino acids. Germline V gives CDR1 SEHNR, CDR2 FQNEAQ (reference sequence). Between the trimmed V and J ends, which lost 5 bases and 1 base, there was a span of 10 bases. In nucleotides, the CDR3 is TGTGCCAGCAGCCCCGTTGCGGGCACAGATACGCAGTATTTT. This gives the protein CASSPVAGTDTQYF.

V gene TRBV10-2 combines with J gene TRBJ1-1; tentative D call: TRBD1 (6 bases). CDR1 and CDR2 (germline): WSHSY, SAAADI. CDR3 length: 14 amino acids. Deletions cut 6 bases from V and 4 bases from J, with 15 bases between. Here the CDR3 DNA reads TGCGCCAGCAGCCCAACCCAGGGGATCACTGAAGCTTTCTTT. Translation gives CASSPTQGITEAFF.